The 5 T cell receptor beta chains below were found in one sample sequenced in a study of blood T cell repertoires in COVID-19. Assay: immunoSEQ multiplex PCR; the TCRdb copy retains only in-frame clones and omits some. In the table there are around 95,000 clones, approximately 84% of which are singletons. Material for sequencing was peripheral blood. These receptors all come from a woman older than 75 with acute or convalescent COVID-19.

CDR3: CASSPRQGAYEQYF. In DNA, the CDR3 is TGTGCCAGCTCACCTCGACAGGGCGCCTACGAGCAGTACTTC. This rearrangement joins TRBV18 to TRBJ2-7, with 7 bases fitting TRBD1. Germline CDR1 is KGHSH and CDR2 is LQKENI. The CDR3 length is 14 residues. The J segment lost 2 bases and the V segment lost 3 bases, leaving 4 bases of the junction unmatched. Full variable domain (rest looked up from reference TRBV18 and TRBJ2-7): NAGVMQNPRHLVRRRGQEARLRCSPMKGHSHVYWYRQLPEEGLKFMVYLQKENIIDESGMPKERFSAEFPKEGPSILRIQQVVRGDSAAYFCASSPRQGAYEQYFGPGTRLTVT.

CDR3 in amino acids: CASSKVRTGGKAYEQYV. CDR3 DNA: TGTGCCAGCAGCAAAGTTAGGACAGGGGGCAAGGCCTACGAGCAGTACGTC. The chain links TRBV21-1 to TRBJ2-7; TRBD1, the table's D call, lacks a check against the DNA. TRBV21-1 is a documented pseudogene. The CDR3 contains 17 residues.

The genes are TRBV3-1 (or the pseudogene TRBV3-2) and TRBJ1-2; tentative D call: TRBD1 (6 bases). The V end was cut by 0 bases, the J end by 0 bases, with 14 bases between. Germline assignment: CDR1 LGHDT and CDR2 YNNKEL (reference sequence). This CDR3 is built from 17 residues. CDR3 DNA: TGTGCCAGCAGCCAAGAACTAGGAAAGGGGGCTAACTATGGCTACACCTTC. Protein sequence: CASSQELGKGANYGYTF.

This chain connects TRBV6-2 or TRBV6-3 to TRBJ1-2, with a weak D call TRBD1 (5 bases). From germline, CDR1 is MNHEY and CDR2 SVGEGT. This CDR3 is 15 amino acids long. V lost 0 bases and J lost 4, with 12 bases in between. CDR3 coding DNA: TGTGCCAGCAGTTACTCGAATCTCAGGGTCTATGGCTACACCTTC. Its translation: CASSYSNLRVYGYTF.

CDR3 amino acids: CSVRGSTDTQYF. CDR3 sequence (DNA): TGCAGCGTTCGGGGGAGCACAGATACGCAGTATTTT. The chain employs TRBV29-1 and TRBJ2-3; D might be TRBD2 (6 bases). The germline V gene has CDR1 SQVTM and CDR2 ANQGSEA. This CDR3 has 12 residues. V was pared by 5 bases and J by 0 bases, with 6 bases between.